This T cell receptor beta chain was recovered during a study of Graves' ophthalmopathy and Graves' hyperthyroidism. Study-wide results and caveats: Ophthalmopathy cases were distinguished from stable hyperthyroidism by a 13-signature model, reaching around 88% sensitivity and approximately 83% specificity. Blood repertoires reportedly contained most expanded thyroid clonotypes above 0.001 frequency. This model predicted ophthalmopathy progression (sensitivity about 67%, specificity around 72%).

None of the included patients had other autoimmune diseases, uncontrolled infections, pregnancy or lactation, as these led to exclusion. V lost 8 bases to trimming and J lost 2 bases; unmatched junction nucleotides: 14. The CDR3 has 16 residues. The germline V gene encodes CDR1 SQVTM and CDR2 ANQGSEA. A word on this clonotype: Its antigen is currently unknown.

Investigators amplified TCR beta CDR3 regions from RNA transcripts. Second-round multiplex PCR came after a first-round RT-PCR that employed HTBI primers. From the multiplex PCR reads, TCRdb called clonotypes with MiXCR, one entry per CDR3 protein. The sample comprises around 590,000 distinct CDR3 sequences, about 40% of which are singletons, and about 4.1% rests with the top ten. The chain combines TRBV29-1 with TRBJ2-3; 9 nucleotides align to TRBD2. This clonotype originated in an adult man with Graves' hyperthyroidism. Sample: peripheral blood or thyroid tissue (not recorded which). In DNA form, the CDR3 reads TGCAGCTATGGAGGAGCGGGAGGACGCTCCACAGATACGCAGTATTTT. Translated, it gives CSYGGAGGRSTDTQYF.